Listed here is a single T cell receptor (beta chain). The target antigen is unknown. Each sample had two DNA replicates, 0.5 ug blood or roughly 1.4 ug tissue. Sequencing used immunoSEQ multiplex PCR; TCRdb keeps in-frame clones, though not all of them. The sample lists roughly 21,000 clones, 70% to 80% occurring once. V lost 1 base, J lost 8 bases, and 8 bases lay in between. This CDR3 region has 12 residues. The germline CDR1 and CDR2 sequences are LGHNA and YNFKEQ. The data originate from a study of early stage breast cancer tumors. Overall study context: Roughly 9.6-fold was the mean read coverage per sample.

Study outcomes and limitations: Tumor and normal breast were distinguished via blood comparison in most of the 16 patients. Commonly generated sequences made up most enriched TCRB sequences shared between patients.

The sample consisted of blood. The chain recombines TRBV4-2 with TRBJ1-2; the D is unclear. This TCR came from a person in their sixties with breast cancer. The CDR3 loop is CASSQVLGGYTF. The CDR3 DNA sequence: TGTGCCAGCAGCCAAGTTCTCGGCGGCTACACCTTC.